This TCR beta chain was recovered during a study of shared clonotypes between healthy human individuals. Points on this clone: The antigen is undetermined.

Study findings and constraints: Shared across a few donors were approximately 5% of the naive CD4 clonotypes. Rarefaction analysis demonstrated incomplete sorted-subset sequencing notwithstanding large depth.

V lost 1 base and J lost 1; bases outside the gene matches: 1. The CDR3 is made up of 14 amino acids. Every subset's genomic DNA went evenly onto several immunoSEQ plates. Sorted-subset replicate PCRs used around 200 ng of genomic DNA. This amount corresponded to 30,000 to 35,000 T cell genomes. The method was immunoSEQ multiplex PCR; TCRdb's version includes in-frame clones alone and lacks a portion of them. Of about 2 million clones listed, 95% are singletons. The sample taken for sequencing was naive CD4+ T cells sorted from blood. Regarding subset: CD45RA+ positively selected. J is TRBJ2-7 and V is TRBV5-7; the match to TRBD1 covers 8 bases. TRBV5-7 is flagged as an ORF with uncertain function. The receptor's source is a young man in good health. CDR3 residues: CASSLHRGSYEQYF. CDR3 DNA sequence: TGTGCCAGCAGCTTGCACAGGGGGTCCTACGAGCAGTACTTC.